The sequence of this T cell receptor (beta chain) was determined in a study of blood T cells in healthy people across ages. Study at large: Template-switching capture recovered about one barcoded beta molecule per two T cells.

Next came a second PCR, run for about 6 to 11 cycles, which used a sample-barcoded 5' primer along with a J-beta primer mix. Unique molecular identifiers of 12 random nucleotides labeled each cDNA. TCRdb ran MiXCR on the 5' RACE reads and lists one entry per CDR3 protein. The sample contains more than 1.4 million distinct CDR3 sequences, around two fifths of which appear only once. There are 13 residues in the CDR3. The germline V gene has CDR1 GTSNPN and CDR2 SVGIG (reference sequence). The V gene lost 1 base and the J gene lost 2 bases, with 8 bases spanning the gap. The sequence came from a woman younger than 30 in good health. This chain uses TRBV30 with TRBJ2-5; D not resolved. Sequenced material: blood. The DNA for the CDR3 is TGTGCCTGGAGTGGCGGAATTCAAGAGACCCAGTACTTC. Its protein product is CAWSGGIQETQYF.